These 5 T cell receptor beta chains share one sample of origin, sequenced in a study of identical twins. TCRdb independently ran MiXCR on the 5' RACE reads; one entry per CDR3 protein. The table shows a few hundred thousand distinct CDR3 sequences, with approximately 8.8% occurring only once. Material: naive T cells sorted from blood. These receptors all stem from a woman between 45 and 65 years old in good health.

This clonotype has more than one count but fewer than ten. V gene TRBV7-2 combines with J gene TRBJ2-2; the D call may be TRBD1 or TRBD2 (5 bases each). In germline, CDR1 is SGHTA, CDR2 FQGNSA. The CDR3 has 14 residues. The V gene lost 2 bases and the J gene lost 6 bases, with 10 bases spanning the gap. The CDR3 sequence is CASSLPPGPGELFF. The CDR3, as DNA: TGTGCCAGCAGCTTACCCCCGGGGCCCGGGGAGCTGTTTTTT. Combining the CDR3 with reference TRBV7-2 and TRBJ2-2 gives the whole variable domain GAGVSQSPSNKVTEKGKDVELRCDPISGHTALYWYRQSLGQGLEFLIYFQGNSAPDKSGLPSDRFSAERTGGSVSTLTIQRTQQEDSAVYLCASSLPPGPGELFFGEGSRLTVL.

There are a few counts of this clonotype. The gene calls are TRBV5-1 and TRBJ2-4, with a possible D match to TRBD1 (6 bases). CDR3 length: 15 amino acids. The V gene lost 3 bases and the J gene lost 7 bases, with 17 bases spanning the gap. Looked up from germline, CDR1 is SGHRS and CDR2 is YFSETQ. This chain's CDR3 is CASSSTTGLGNIQYF. The CDR3 coding sequence is TGCGCCAGCAGCTCCACCACAGGGTTAGGGAACATTCAGTACTTC.

This clonotype showed up just a few times. The rearrangement links TRBV28 to TRBJ1-3; D remains unclear. CDR1 is MDHEN and CDR2 is SYDVKM in the germline V gene. The CDR3 extends over 14 amino acids. Between the trimmed V and J ends, which lost 3 bases and 1 base, there was a span of 7 bases. The CDR3 nucleotides read TGTGCCAGCAGTTTTCCCAGTTCTGGAAACACCATATATTTT. Translated: CASSFPSSGNTIYF.

This clonotype was recorded many times. The V call is TRBV5-1, the J call TRBJ2-1, with 9 positions matching TRBD2. Germline V gives CDR1 SGHRS, CDR2 YFSETQ. The CDR3 contains 17 residues. Trimming at V came to 4 bases and at J to 8 bases, leaving 16 bases not matched to a gene. CDR3 protein: CASSLTGVAGASDEQFF. The CDR3 DNA reads TGCGCCAGCAGCCTAACGGGAGTAGCGGGAGCGAGTGATGAGCAGTTCTTC.

There are a few counts of this clonotype. This chain joins TRBV11-2 and TRBJ1-4; 10 nucleotides match TRBD1. This CDR3 contains 14 residues. Germline CDR1 reads SGHAT; CDR2 reads FQNNGV. J was trimmed by 9 bases and V by 6 bases; bases with no gene match: 7. In DNA form, the CDR3 reads TGTGCCAGCAGGCCCCGGACAGGGGGACAAAAACTGTTTTTT. Its translation is CASRPRTGGQKLFF.